The entry below gives a single TCR beta chain sequence along with its context. The record originates from a study of blood T cells in healthy people across ages. Trimming removed 4 bases from V and 2 bases from J, with 13 bases in between. Per the germline V gene, CDR1 is GTSNPN and CDR2 is SVGIG (reference sequence). This CDR3 comprises 14 residues. A J-beta primer mix and a sample-barcoded 5' primer were used in a second PCR of roughly 7 to 12 cycles. A minimum of 3 million CDR3-containing paired-end reads was obtained for each sample. TCRdb passed the 5' RACE reads through MiXCR, listing each CDR3 protein once. The sample lists approximately 900,000 distinct CDR3 sequences, around 29% occurring once. These same data were also listed under a study on T cells of mothers and their children.

The clonotype originates from a woman aged 40 to 50 in good health. The source material was blood. This chain links TRBV30 with TRBJ2-3; a weak D match, TRBD2 (5 bases). CDR3 bases: TGTGCCTGGACCCGCGGACTTCACACAGATACGCAGTATTTT. Amino acid sequence: CAWTRGLHTDTQYF.